The entry below gives a single TCR beta chain sequence along with its context. Its antigen is not known. This sample is part of a study of beta chain features in type 1 diabetes. About the study: The patients were much like the healthy donors in age, gender and cell yields.

Expressed TCRB transcripts were sequenced because the entire RNA isolate underwent reverse transcription. Sequencing used immunoSEQ multiplex PCR; TCRdb keeps in-frame clones, though not all of them. The sample contains fewer than 200,000 clones, about 9.3% of which appear only once. Study-wide findings and caveats: Moderate yet significant TCRB CDR3 shortening was seen in Type 1 diabetes patients in all four CD4+ subsets. Short templates might get an advantage during PCR, and this would be equal in patients and controls. When cDNA is sequenced, cells with high TCR expression could be over-represented.

The CDR3 is 14 amino acids. The V and J ends lost 0 bases and 5 bases, in that order; junction bases with no gene match: 3. The germline gives CDR1 LGHNA, CDR2 YSLEER. The V and J genes are TRBV4-3 and TRBJ2-5; 7 bases are shared with TRBD1. This TCR was recovered from a man aged 25-45 years with type 1 diabetes. Sample: central memory CD4+ T cells from blood. In DNA, the CDR3 is TGCGCCAGCAGCCAAGAGGCGACAGGGGAGACCCAGTACTTC. Residues: CASSQEATGETQYF.